This TCR beta chain emerged from a study of blood T cell repertoires in COVID-19. Study details: Acute and convalescent COVID-19 specimens originated in the United States, Italy and Spain. In each case, the material was cDNA or gDNA derived from T cells, B-cell-depleted T cells, or PBMCs.

Methods used by the authors: Reference gene primer amplification in the assay estimated nucleated cell counts. Clones were sequenced by immunoSEQ multiplex PCR, and TCRdb holds only the in-frame ones, with some missing. V, J and clone size derive from that table, while D and trimming were established from the DNA sequence. This table holds around 130,000 clones, more than 70% found once. This CDR3 spans 14 amino acids. Trimming stripped 4 bases from V and 4 bases from J, with 13 bases between. From germline, CDR1 is SGHDN and CDR2 FVKESK. The chain combines TRBV14 with TRBJ2-5; D is perhaps TRBD2 (7 bases). This clonotype was sampled from a man in his 60s with acute or convalescent COVID-19. What was sequenced was peripheral blood. The CDR3 sequence: CASSRSAGAETQYF. Written as DNA, the CDR3 is TGTGCCAGCAGCCGAAGTGCGGGGGCAGAGACCCAGTACTTC.